The next 6 T cell receptor beta chains were all read from a single sample in a study of CD8 T cells in Susac syndrome. RNA, at about 0.45 to 1 ug, was reverse transcribed with random hexamers. TCRdb called the immunoSEQ multiplex PCR reads again in MiXCR, with one record for every CDR3 protein. The table has some 400,000 distinct CDR3 sequences, 75% to 90% seen once. Sample: CD8+ T cells from PBMCs. All receptors derive from a human donor with multiple sclerosis.

This chain uses TRBV11-2 with TRBJ1-2; a weak D match, TRBD1 (5 bases). The V gene lost 2 bases and the J gene lost 4 bases, with 14 bases spanning the gap. There are 15 residues in the CDR3. CDR1 is SGHAT, CDR2 FQNNGV, per germline. DNA of the CDR3: TGTGCCAGCAGCTTACAGGGCTTCCCAATCTATGGCTACACCTTC. Protein: CASSLQGFPIYGYTF.

The rearrangement links TRBV27 to TRBJ2-3; the D gene could be TRBD1 or TRBD2 (5 bases each). The germline CDR1 and CDR2 sequences are MNHEY and SMNVEV (reference sequence). The CDR3 runs 16 residues. The V end was cut by 2 bases, the J end by 3 bases, with 15 bases between. The CDR3 sequence is CASSLVLGDRTDTQYF. The CDR3 bases are TGTGCCAGCAGTTTAGTGTTGGGGGATCGGACAGATACGCAGTATTTT.

The chain combines TRBV20-1 with TRBJ2-7; perhaps D is TRBD1 or TRBD2 (7 bases each). CDR3 length: 16 amino acids. Germline CDR1 is DFQATT and CDR2 is SNEGSKA (reference sequence). Trimming stripped 6 bases from V and 0 bases from J, with 21 bases between. The CDR3: CSAPPRGDSSSYEQYF. The CDR3 region has the DNA TGCAGTGCCCCACCCCGGGGGGACAGTAGCTCCTACGAGCAGTACTTC.

J is TRBJ2-1 and V is TRBV3-1; D is perhaps TRBD2 (6 bases). Looked up from germline, CDR1 is LGHDT and CDR2 is YNNKEL (reference sequence). V was clipped by 4 bases and J by 5 bases, with 6 bases between them. The CDR3 has 12 amino acids. The CDR3 bases are TGTGCCAGCAGCCCGGGGGACAATGAGCAGTTCTTC. It translates to CASSPGDNEQFF.

The chain carries TRBV25-1 and TRBJ1-2; no reliable D call. CDR1 and CDR2 (germline): MGHDK, SYGVNS. The CDR3 sequence is 13 residues long. Trimming pared 4 bases from V and 3 bases from J, leaving 9 bases between. The CDR3 nucleotides read TGTGCCAGCAGTGTAATTAATGACTATGGCTACACCTTC. Translated: CASSVINDYGYTF.

The V gene is TRBV7-9, the J gene TRBJ2-7; 12 bases align to TRBD2. From germline, CDR1 is SEHNR and CDR2 FQNEAQ (reference sequence). Trimming took 0 bases from V and 3 from J; bases not matched to a gene: 9. The CDR3 loop spans 18 amino acids. CDR3 region: CASSLALFWTSGVYEQYF. CDR3 bases: TGTGCCAGCAGCTTAGCGCTGTTTTGGACTAGCGGGGTCTACGAGCAGTACTTC.